One and the same sample provided the 8 T cell receptor beta chains below, sequenced in a study of cytomegalovirus exposure and HLA in healthy donors. The PCR employed 60 Vbeta primers together with 13 Jbeta primers. Measured with immunoSEQ multiplex PCR; TCRdb has only the in-frame clones, and not every one. The sample comprises 100,000 or so clones, roughly 70% of which are singletons, and less than 5% rests with the top ten. The sequencing sample was made of PBMCs. The receptors derive from a woman under 30 in good health and CMV-seropositive.

This sequence joins TRBV4-3 and TRBJ2-7; 8 nucleotides align to TRBD1. CDR1 LGHNA and CDR2 YSLEER come from the germline V gene. The CDR3 is 16 residues long. The V and J ends lost 0 bases and 4 bases, in that order; junction bases with no gene match: 8. Written as DNA, the CDR3 is TGCGCCAGCAGCCAAGATGAAGGGACAGGACTGTACGAGCAGTACTTC. Amino acid sequence: CASSQDEGTGLYEQYF.

The chain is built from TRBV30 and TRBJ2-7; D is ambiguous. The V end lost 3 bases, the J end lost 5 bases, and 8 bases lay between the germline ends. From germline, CDR1 is GTSNPN and CDR2 SVGIG (reference sequence). The CDR3 contains 11 residues. CDR3 in amino acids: CAWSSVDEQYF. The CDR3 DNA reads TGTGCCTGGAGCTCCGTCGACGAGCAGTACTTC.

The chain recombines TRBV2 with TRBJ2-3; 12 positions agree with TRBD2. V was clipped by 7 bases and J by 0 bases; unmatched bases: 11. The CDR3 loop spans 18 amino acids. The germline CDR1 and CDR2 sequences are SNHLY and FYNNEI. The CDR3 reads CASKNPSGGGPSTDTQYF. In nucleotides, the CDR3 is TGTGCCAGCAAAAACCCTAGCGGGGGGGGTCCTAGCACAGATACGCAGTATTTT.

V gene TRBV27 combines with J gene TRBJ2-7; D gene unclear. The germline gives CDR1 MNHEY, CDR2 SMNVEV (reference sequence). CDR3 size: 13 residues. V lost 2 bases and J 3 bases, leaving 8 bases between the germline ends. The CDR3 DNA is TGTGCCAGCAGTTTAGGGCAGGACTACGAGCAGTACTTC. It translates to CASSLGQDYEQYF.

The chain employs TRBV7-9 and TRBJ2-1; 7 positions agree with TRBD2. The germline CDR1 and CDR2 sequences are SEHNR and FQNEAQ (reference sequence). The CDR3 contains 15 residues. J lost 6 bases, V lost 1 base, and 6 bases had no gene match. The CDR3 here is CASSLELAELNEQFF. CDR3 coding DNA: TGTGCCAGCAGCTTAGAGCTAGCGGAGCTCAATGAGCAGTTCTTC.

The chain links TRBV28 to TRBJ1-2; D is ambiguous. Germline lookup yields CDR1 MDHEN and CDR2 SYDVKM. The CDR3 has 13 residues. V was clipped by 10 bases and J by 2 bases, with 14 bases between them. The CDR3 DNA follows: TGTGCCACGGGGAATCCGGGGAACTATGGCTACACCTTC. Translated: CATGNPGNYGYTF.

V gene TRBV28 combines with J gene TRBJ2-3, with TRBD2 matching 10 bases. Looked up from germline, CDR1 is MDHEN and CDR2 is SYDVKM. The CDR3 consists of 20 residues. Losses at the gene ends were 5 bases for V and 7 bases for J; bases not matched to a gene: 24. CDR3 protein: CASSEQWGFPSGSGTHTQYF. CDR3 sequence (DNA): TGTGCCAGCAGTGAACAATGGGGATTTCCTAGCGGGAGCGGAACTCATACGCAGTATTTT.

The chain combines TRBV29-1 with TRBJ2-2, with TRBD2 matching over 12 bases. The CDR3 sequence is 16 residues long. CDR1 and CDR2 (germline): SQVTM, ANQGSEA. V was clipped by 6 bases and J by 3 bases; unmatched bases: 8. For the CDR3, the DNA is TGCAGCGTCAGGACTAGCGGGACGGATTACACCGGGGAGCTGTTTTTT. Amino acids: CSVRTSGTDYTGELFF.